This T cell receptor beta chain comes out of a study of radiotherapy plus CTLA-4 blockade in lung cancer. About the study: With 30% to 40% of patients having disease control, objective responses were seen in about 19%.

About this clone itself: The antigen is unknown.

Participants had chemo-refractory metastatic non-small-cell lung cancer and were treated with focal radiation plus ipilimumab CTLA-4 blockade. Notes on the study in general: According to reports, early shifts in blood T cell clones, alongside interferon-beta, forecast response most accurately. The study found tumor-derived TCR clones expanded in blood after radiotherapy plus ipilimumab.

The data were produced by immunoSEQ multiplex PCR, yet TCRdb's version contains in-frame clones alone and is incomplete. The table shows 53,000 or so clones, with 75% to 90% occurring only once. Per the germline V gene, CDR1 is SGHTA and CDR2 is FQGNSA. This CDR3 spans 15 amino acids. With 5 bases clipped from V and 4 bases from J, the junction kept 5 bases outside the gene matches. The sequence was collected from a human donor with non-small cell lung cancer that progressed on radiotherapy plus ipilimumab. Some clones in this sample may be carry-over from other donors' samples. The chain couples TRBV7-2 to TRBJ2-7; TRBD2 matches at 13 bases. The sample in question was peripheral blood, obtained from a patient treated with radiotherapy plus ipilimumab. CDR3 bases: TGTGCCAGCAGCCTTAGACTAGCGGGGGGATACGAGCAGTACTTC. The encoded protein is CASSLRLAGGYEQYF.